This T cell receptor beta chain was observed in a study of blood T cell repertoires in COVID-19. Whole-study context: The cDNA or gDNA used as material had been derived from T cells, B-cell-depleted T cells, or PBMCs.

In the authors' workflow: The authors estimated nucleated cell counts from reference gene primer amplification. The table came from immunoSEQ multiplex PCR; TCRdb's copy has only in-frame clones and leaves some out. V, J and clone size are taken as reported in that table, and D and trimming were inferred from the DNA itself. The sample records roughly 240,000 clones, under 90% being singletons. The CDR3 length is 15 residues. Germline CDR1 reads SGHDT; CDR2 reads YYEEEE. Trimming pared 0 bases from V and 7 bases from J, leaving 16 bases between. The TCR sequence derives from a woman between 35 and 50 years old who had been exposed to COVID-19. The sample consisted of PBMCs or T cells enriched from blood (not recorded which). The chain links TRBV5-6 to TRBJ1-2, with D possibly TRBD1 on 5 matching bases. The CDR3 is CASSLGVGREGGYTF. The CDR3 DNA reads TGTGCCAGCAGCTTGGGCGTTGGCAGGGAGGGTGGCTACACCTTC. Based on the CDR3 plus reference TRBV5-6 and TRBJ1-2, the full variable domain is DAGVTQSPTHLIKTRGQQVTLRCSPKSGHDTVSWYQQALGQGPQFIFQYYEEEERQRGNFPDRFSGHQFPNYSSELNVNALLLGDSALYLCASSLGVGREGGYTFGSGTRLTVV.